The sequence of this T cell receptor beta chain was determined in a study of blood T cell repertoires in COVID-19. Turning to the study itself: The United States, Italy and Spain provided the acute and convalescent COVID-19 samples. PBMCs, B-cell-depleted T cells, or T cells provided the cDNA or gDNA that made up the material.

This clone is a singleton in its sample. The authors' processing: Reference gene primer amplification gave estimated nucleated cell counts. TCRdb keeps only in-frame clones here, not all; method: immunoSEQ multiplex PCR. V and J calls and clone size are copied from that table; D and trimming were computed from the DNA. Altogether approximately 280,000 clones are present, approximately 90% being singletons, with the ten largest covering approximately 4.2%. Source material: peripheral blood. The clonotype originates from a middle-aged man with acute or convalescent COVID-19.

CDR3 coding DNA: TGTGCCAGCAGACCCGACAGCGAAGCTTTCTTT. It specifies CASRPDSEAFF. This rearrangement joins TRBV2 to TRBJ1-1; possibly TRBD1 for D (5 bases). The CDR3 runs to 11 residues. CDR1 and CDR2 (germline): SNHLY, FYNNEI. The V end was cut by 6 bases, the J end by 8 bases, with 10 bases between.